These 20 T cell receptor beta chains originate from one sample sequenced in a study of blood T cell repertoires in COVID-19. Produced via immunoSEQ multiplex PCR; TCRdb's table is partial and in-frame only. Counted here are a few hundred thousand clones, 85% occurring once; the ten biggest clones make up more than 6%. The specimen sequenced was peripheral blood. Receptors originate from a human donor in a cohort sampled during active COVID-19.

The chain combines TRBV7-2 with TRBJ2-7; 10 bases map to TRBD1. Unmatched junction bases numbered 11, after V lost 5 bases and J lost 4 bases. The CDR3 is made up of 16 amino acids. Germline-derived CDR1 and CDR2 are SGHTA and FQGNSA. The CDR3: CASSRRPGQGDYEQYF. DNA of the CDR3: TGTGCCAGCAGCAGAAGGCCCGGACAGGGGGATTACGAGCAGTACTTC.

This rearrangement joins TRBV3-1 (or the pseudogene TRBV3-2) to TRBJ2-7, with 10 bases fitting TRBD1. This CDR3 has 15 amino acids. CDR1 is LGHDT and CDR2 is YNNKEL in the germline V gene (reference sequence). The trim removed 2 bases at V and 4 bases at J, leaving 5 bases unmatched. CDR3 amino acids: CASSQTTGGWYEQYF. The CDR3 DNA reads TGTGCCAGCAGCCAAACGACAGGGGGCTGGTACGAGCAGTACTTC.

The chain combines TRBV28 with TRBJ2-7; TRBD1 matches at 8 bases. Germline V gives CDR1 MDHEN, CDR2 SYDVKM. The V and J ends lost 6 bases and 8 bases, in that order; junction bases with no gene match: 6. The CDR3 has 12 residues. CDR3 sequence (DNA): TGTGCCAGCAGCCAGACAGGGGACAAGCAGTACTTC. It yields the protein CASSQTGDKQYF.

Concerning this clone itself: The sample holds other DNA sequences that translate to the same CDR3. The chain uses TRBV6-5 and TRBJ1-2; D perhaps matches TRBD1 (5 bases). Germline V gene sequence: CDR1 MNHEY, CDR2 SVGAGI. The V end lost 4 bases, the J end lost 2 bases, and 11 bases lay between the germline ends. The CDR3 covers 14 residues. Here the CDR3 reads CASSSLGGNYGYTF. The CDR3 DNA reads TGTGCCAGCAGTTCCTTGGGGGGGAACTATGGCTACACCTTC.

V gene TRBV19 combines with J gene TRBJ1-2; D unresolved. From germline, CDR1 is LNHDA and CDR2 SQIVND (reference sequence). The V and J ends lost 9 bases and 5 bases respectively, with 10 bases between them. The CDR3 runs to 11 residues. The DNA of the CDR3 is TGTGCCAGCAGTGCCGGGTATGGCTACACCTTC. Encoded protein: CASSAGYGYTF.

A remark on this clone: A junction boundary mismatches the germline segment, possibly from a read error. The chain recombines TRBV6-1 with TRBJ2-3; the match to TRBD1 covers 8 bases. The length of the CDR3 is 16 residues. Germline-derived CDR1 and CDR2 are MNHNS and SASEGT. DNA of the CDR3: TGTGCCAGCAGTCAAGCCGGGACAGGTAGCACAGATACGCAGTATTTT. It codes for CASSQAGTGSTDTQYF.

Note on this clone: Other nucleotide sequences in the sample specify the same CDR3. This chain joins TRBV5-1 and TRBJ1-1; a weak D match, TRBD1 (6 bases). Germline-derived CDR1 and CDR2 are SGHRS and YFSETQ. Trimming cost V 4 bases and J 0 bases, with 10 bases left between them. The CDR3 is 14 amino acids. CDR3 amino acids: CASSPQGMNTEAFF. CDR3 in DNA: TGCGCCAGCAGCCCTCAGGGGATGAACACTGAAGCTTTCTTT.

The chain is built from TRBV5-1 and TRBJ1-3; D not resolved. CDR1 SGHRS and CDR2 YFSETQ come from the germline V gene. Between the trimmed V and J ends, which lost 4 bases and 0 bases, there was a span of 8 bases. The length of the CDR3 is 14 residues. For the CDR3, the DNA is TGCGCCAGCAGCCCGAACGGCTCTGGAAACACCATATATTTT. Translated: CASSPNGSGNTIYF.

The genes are TRBV5-1 and TRBJ2-2; D call uncertain. V lost 3 bases to trimming and J lost 0 bases, with 3 bases between them. Germline CDR1 reads SGHRS; CDR2 reads YFSETQ. The CDR3 length is 13 residues. The CDR3 DNA follows: TGCGCCAGCAGCTACTCGAACACCGGGGAGCTGTTTTTT. It specifies CASSYSNTGELFF.

This clone turned up a few times. V and J are TRBV6-5 and TRBJ1-1; D ambiguous. The V and J ends lost 5 bases and 6 bases respectively, with 13 bases between them. Germline lookup yields CDR1 MNHEY and CDR2 SVGAGI. This CDR3 is built from 13 residues. The CDR3 region is CASSRQDSSEAFF. The CDR3 DNA sequence: TGTGCCAGCAGTCGCCAAGACTCCTCTGAAGCTTTCTTT.

The chain uses TRBV5-4 and TRBJ2-6, with 9 bases aligning to TRBD1. The germline V gene encodes CDR1 SGHNT and CDR2 YYREEE (reference sequence). The junction had 5 bases not matched to a gene; V was cut back by 4 bases and J by 0 bases. The CDR3 has 17 amino acids. The CDR3 is CASSQGTGNSGANVLTF. CDR3 nucleotides: TGTGCCAGCAGCCAAGGGACAGGGAACTCTGGGGCCAACGTCCTGACTTTC.

The chain employs TRBV7-9 and TRBJ1-3; D possibly corresponds to TRBD1 (5 bases). Trimming removed 5 bases from V and 0 bases from J, with 8 bases in between. Germline-derived CDR1 and CDR2 are SEHNR and FQNEAQ (reference sequence). This CDR3 is built from 14 residues. The DNA of the CDR3 is TGTGCCAGCAGCCAGGACACCTCTGGAAACACCATATATTTT. The encoded protein is CASSQDTSGNTIYF.

The chain is built from TRBV6-5 and TRBJ2-2, with D perhaps TRBD1 (6 bases). Germline values: CDR1 MNHEY, CDR2 SVGAGI. This CDR3 has 12 residues. V shed 9 bases and J shed 5 bases, with 10 bases lying between them. CDR3 in DNA: TGTGCCAGTTCGAGGGGGACCGGGGAGCTGTTTTTT. It translates to CASSRGTGELFF.

The CDR3 nucleotides read TGTGCCAGCAGCCAAGCCGGGCTGGTGTGGGGCAGCTCCTACAATGAGCAGTTCTTC. This sequence encodes CASSQAGLVWGSSYNEQFF. This chain connects TRBV3-1 (or the pseudogene TRBV3-2) to TRBJ2-1; D is possibly TRBD1 (5 bases). V was trimmed by 1 base and J by 0 bases, leaving 19 bases between them. The CDR3 loop spans 19 amino acids. Per the germline V gene, CDR1 is LGHDT and CDR2 is YNNKEL (reference sequence).

The V gene is TRBV9, the J gene TRBJ2-1, with unresolved D. V was pared by 4 bases and J by 0 bases, with 11 bases between. Germline values: CDR1 SGDLS, CDR2 YYNGEE. The CDR3 contains 15 residues. CDR3 residues: CASSPSRSSYNEQFF. Here the CDR3 DNA reads TGTGCCAGCAGCCCCAGCCGGAGCTCCTACAATGAGCAGTTCTTC.

This clone was seen a few times. The chain carries TRBV19 and TRBJ1-6; 7 bases align to TRBD1. The J segment lost 6 bases and the V segment lost 5 bases, leaving 1 base of the junction unmatched. CDR1 is LNHDA, CDR2 SQIVND, per germline (reference sequence). The CDR3 totals 13 residues. CDR3 amino acids: CASSDRVNSPLHF. CDR3 sequence (DNA): TGTGCCAGTAGTGACAGGGTTAATTCACCCCTCCACTTT.

The V and J genes are TRBV14 and TRBJ2-5; maybe TRBD1 (6 bases). The germline CDR1 and CDR2 sequences are SGHDN and FVKESK. The V end was cut by 4 bases, the J end by 5 bases, with 17 bases between. CDR3 length equals 15 residues. The CDR3 DNA sequence: TGTGCCAGCAGCCGCTATTGGGGGCAAGCGGAGACCCAGTACTTC. Its protein is CASSRYWGQAETQYF. Combining the CDR3 with reference TRBV14 and TRBJ2-5 gives the whole variable domain EAGVTQFPSHSVIEKGQTVTLRCDPISGHDNLYWYRRVMGKEIKFLLHFVKESKQDESGMPNNRFLAERTGGTYSTLKVQPAELEDSGVYFCASSRYWGQAETQYFGPGTRLLVL.

V is TRBV5-5 and J is TRBJ2-7; no firm D call. This CDR3 is built from 13 residues. CDR1 is SGHKS and CDR2 is YYEKEE in the germline V gene (reference sequence). V dropped 0 bases and J dropped 9 bases, with 13 bases sitting between them. DNA of the CDR3: TGTGCCAGCAGCTTGGATTTCTCTTCCGTGCAGTACTTC. It translates to CASSLDFSSVQYF.

This clone was observed a handful of times. This sequence joins TRBV5-1 and TRBJ1-1; D may be TRBD1 (5 bases). The CDR3 runs to 15 residues. Germline V lookup: CDR1 SGHRS, CDR2 YFSETQ. Between the trimmed V and J ends, which lost 4 bases and 6 bases, there was a span of 19 bases. Written as DNA, the CDR3 is TGCGCCAGCAGCACAGGTTTGACAGATACGGCTGAAGCTTTCTTT. Translating gives CASSTGLTDTAEAFF. Full variable domain (remainder filled in from reference TRBV5-1 and TRBJ1-1): KAGVTQTPRYLIKTRGQQVTLSCSPISGHRSVSWYQQTPGQGLQFLFEYFSETQRNKGNFPGRFSGRQFSNSRSEMNVSTLELGDSALYLCASSTGLTDTAEAFFGQGTRLTVV.

This sequence joins TRBV7-9 and TRBJ1-1; TRBD1 aligns across 8 bases. Germline-derived CDR1 and CDR2 are SEHNR and FQNEAQ (reference sequence). The CDR3 is 13 amino acids. Germline trimming cut 5 bases from V and 6 bases from J; bases unmatched to any gene: 5. CDR3: CASSPTGGSEAFF. The CDR3, as DNA: TGTGCCAGCAGCCCAACAGGGGGGTCTGAAGCTTTCTTT.